The 8 T cell receptor beta chains given below trace back to one sample, sequenced in a study of identical twins. TCRdb re-called the 5' RACE reads through MiXCR, storing one row per CDR3 protein. Here the sample spans some 460,000 distinct CDR3 sequences, 12% to 15% being singletons. These records were also assigned to another study, of yellow fever vaccine responses in identical twins.

Specimen: CD4+ T cells sorted from blood. The receptors originated from a woman aged 18 to 35 in good health.

This clonotype was observed a handful of times. The V gene is TRBV5-1, the J gene TRBJ1-1, with D possibly being TRBD1 (5 bases). This CDR3 has 13 amino acids. Germline loops: CDR1 SGHRS, CDR2 YFSETQ. Trimming shortened V by 1 base and J by 6 bases, and 10 bases separated the two germline ends. The CDR3 loop is CASSLRGTAEAFF. CDR3 coding DNA: TGCGCCAGCAGCTTGCGTGGGACGGCTGAAGCTTTCTTT. Full variable domain (missing parts from reference TRBV5-1 and TRBJ1-1): KAGVTQTPRYLIKTRGQQVTLSCSPISGHRSVSWYQQTPGQGLQFLFEYFSETQRNKGNFPGRFSGRQFSNSRSEMNVSTLELGDSALYLCASSLRGTAEAFFGQGTRLTVV.

The gene calls are TRBV5-1 and TRBJ1-1; tentative D call: TRBD1 (5 bases). Trimming took 1 base from V and 1 from J, leaving 11 bases between them. In germline, CDR1 is SGHRS, CDR2 YFSETQ. The CDR3 contains 15 residues. CDR3 amino acids: CASSLRARENTEAFF. In DNA form, the CDR3 reads TGCGCCAGCAGCTTGAGGGCCAGGGAGAACACTGAAGCTTTCTTT.

This clonotype was seen more than once but under ten times. V usage is TRBV12-3 or TRBV12-4 and J usage is TRBJ2-3, with 9 positions matching TRBD1. There are 15 residues in the CDR3. The V gene end was trimmed by 5 bases and the J gene end by 3 bases; junction bases not matched to a gene: 6. CDR3 nucleotides: TGTGCCAGCAGTGCGGACAGGGGAAGGACAGATACGCAGTATTTT. This translates into CASSADRGRTDTQYF.

J is TRBJ2-3 and V is TRBV2, with TRBD1 as a possible D gene (6 bases). The germline gives CDR1 SNHLY, CDR2 FYNNEI. V was clipped by 4 bases and J by 2 bases, with 10 bases between them. The CDR3 spans 14 residues. CDR3 sequence: CASSGLGATDTQYF. CDR3 coding DNA: TGTGCCAGCAGTGGTTTGGGGGCCACAGATACGCAGTATTTT.

At least ten counts were recorded for this clonotype. V gene TRBV5-1 combines with J gene TRBJ2-2; 9 nucleotides align to TRBD2. CDR1 is SGHRS and CDR2 is YFSETQ in the germline V gene. Trimming cost V 0 bases and J 1 base; bases outside gene matches: 1. The CDR3 length is 16 residues. The CDR3, as DNA: TGCGCCAGCAGCTTGGCACTAGCGGGGAACACCGGGGAGCTGTTTTTT. It is translated as CASSLALAGNTGELFF.

This CDR3 reads CASSLGLANNEQFF. In nucleotides, the CDR3 is TGCGCCAGCAGCCTCGGACTAGCCAACAATGAGCAGTTCTTC. This chain connects TRBV5-1 to TRBJ2-1, with TRBD2 identical over 8 bases. The CDR3 consists of 14 residues. The V gene end was trimmed by 4 bases and the J gene end by 5 bases; junction bases not matched to a gene: 5. Germline V gene sequence: CDR1 SGHRS, CDR2 YFSETQ.

This clonotype occurred a few times. The J gene is TRBJ2-3, the V gene TRBV5-1; D ambiguous. The CDR3 extends over 15 amino acids. CDR1 is SGHRS and CDR2 is YFSETQ in the germline V gene. V was shortened by 0 bases and J by 4 bases, with 12 bases between the two germline ends. The CDR3 DNA reads TGCGCCAGCAGCTTGGACAGCGAAAAATCAGATACGCAGTATTTT. Translation gives CASSLDSEKSDTQYF.

The chain joins TRBV7-9 to TRBJ2-3, with TRBD2 identical over 7 bases. Germline V CDR1 and CDR2: SEHNR, FQNEAQ (reference sequence). The CDR3 runs to 14 residues. The V and J ends lost 5 bases and 8 bases, in that order; junction bases with no gene match: 10. The chain's CDR3 is CASSHGGSQVTQYF. As DNA, the CDR3 is TGTGCCAGCAGCCACGGGGGGTCCCAAGTTACGCAGTATTTT.